A selection of T cell receptor beta chains follows, all from one sample in a study of post-analysis software for immune sequencing data. MiXCR was run by TCRdb on the PCR reads, yielding one entry per CDR3 protein. The table lists hundreds of thousands of distinct CDR3 sequences, under 55% of them singletons. The sample comprised blood. The receptors shown here come from a girl aged 10-17 years with multiple sclerosis. Both conserved end residues are part of each CDR3. The D gene is left open where the match is weak. Where a row states a size, it is once, few, many or the class of an expanded clone; other rows omit it.

size: -; D: TRBD1; J: TRBJ2-7; length: 14; V: TRBV5-1; DNA: TGCGCCAACAGCTTGGGACAGGGGGTTGACGAGCAGTACTTC; CDR3: CANSLGQGVDEQYF
size: few; D: -; J: TRBJ2-7; length: 15; V: TRBV7-9; DNA: TGTGCCAGCAGCCCAACGGTTACCAGCTCCTACGAGCAGTACTTC; CDR3: CASSPTVTSSYEQYF
size: -; D: TRBD2; J: TRBJ2-1; length: 15; V: TRBV6-2/TRBV6-3; DNA: TGTGCCATCGGACTAGCGGGAGGGCTTTACAATGAGCAGTTCTTC; CDR3: CAIGLAGGLYNEQFF
size: few; D: TRBD1; J: TRBJ2-7; length: 14; V: TRBV20-1; DNA: TGCAGTGCTAGCTCTAGGGACAGGGGGTACGAGCAGTACTTC; CDR3: CSASSRDRGYEQYF
size: few; D: TRBD1; J: TRBJ2-4; length: 14; V: TRBV28; DNA: TGTGCCAGCAGAAAACAGGGGGCGTTCAACATTCAGTACTTC; CDR3: CASRKQGAFNIQYF
size: -; D: -; J: TRBJ2-1; length: 12; V: TRBV7-8; DNA: TGTGCCAGCAGCTTAGACAGGGTTCGGGAGTTCTTC; CDR3: CASSLDRVREFF
size: -; D: TRBD1; J: TRBJ2-1; length: 15; V: TRBV5-6; DNA: TGTGCCAGCAGCTTGGCTAACAGGGGCCACAATGAGCAGTTCTTC; CDR3: CASSLANRGHNEQFF
size: few; D: TRBD2; J: TRBJ2-3; length: 12; V: TRBV29-1; DNA: TGCAGCGTAAGACTAGCCACAGATACGCAGTATTTT; CDR3: CSVRLATDTQYF
size: -; D: -; J: TRBJ2-5; length: 17; V: TRBV20-1; DNA: TGCAGTGCTAGGAACACTTTCAGGGGCCGCACCCCAGAGACCCAGTACTTC; CDR3: CSARNTFRGRTPETQYF
size: -; D: TRBD2; J: TRBJ2-7; length: 16; V: TRBV4-1; DNA: TGCGCCAGCAGCCCGATCCGGGGCGGGAGTGTCTACGAGCAGTACTTC; CDR3: CASSPIRGGSVYEQYF
size: -; D: -; J: TRBJ1-6; length: 13; V: TRBV20-1; DNA: TGCAGTGCTCCAAGGGGAAGTAATTCACCCCTCCACTTT; CDR3: CSAPRGSNSPLHF
size: many; D: TRBD1; J: TRBJ1-2; length: 12; V: TRBV28; DNA: TGTGCCACAAGGACAGGACCTGGGGGCTACACCTTC; CDR3: CATRTGPGGYTF
size: -; D: -; J: TRBJ1-1; length: 15; V: TRBV9; DNA: TGTGCCAGCAGCGTAGGGGGCGGGATGAACACTGAAGCTTTCTTT; CDR3: CASSVGGGMNTEAFF
size: -; D: TRBD2; J: TRBJ2-7; length: 14; V: TRBV6-2/TRBV6-3; DNA: TGTGCCAGCAGCCCCGGACTAGTTGGCTACGAGCAGTACTTC; CDR3: CASSPGLVGYEQYF
size: -; D: -; J: TRBJ2-1; length: 13; V: TRBV28; DNA: TGTGCCAGCAGTATGGAGGGGCCTAATGAGCAGTTCTTC; CDR3: CASSMEGPNEQFF
size: -; D: TRBD1; J: TRBJ2-1; length: 15; V: TRBV9; DNA: TGTGCCAGCAGCGTCGGACAGGGGGACCTTCATGAGCAGTTCTTC; CDR3: CASSVGQGDLHEQFF
size: few; D: -; J: TRBJ2-3; length: 16; V: TRBV20-1; DNA: TGCAGTGCTAGAGGTTTTAGCGTGACTAGCACAGATACGCAGTATTTT; CDR3: CSARGFSVTSTDTQYF